Following are 22 T cell receptor beta chains from one sample sequenced in a study of early T cells in non-severe SARS-CoV-2 infection. TCRdb processed the 5' RACE reads anew with MiXCR; each CDR3 protein has one entry. The repertoire has about 60,000 distinct CDR3 sequences, roughly 13% of them found once; the top ten carry 4.2%. The sequenced sample was whole blood. All receptors derive from an adult who was a healthcare worker with PCR-confirmed SARS-CoV-2 infection or an uninfected control (not recorded which).

This clonotype has at least ten counts. Relative to the germline gene, one junction end is altered; a read error may explain this. This sequence joins TRBV6-5 and TRBJ1-1; 8 nucleotides align to TRBD1. Germline V gene lookup returns CDR1 MNHEY and CDR2 SVGAGI. CDR3 length: 14 amino acids. The CDR3 sequence is CASSYSQGAYEALF. The DNA of the CDR3 is TGTGCCAGCAGTTACTCGCAGGGGGCCTATGAAGCTCTCTTT.

This clonotype was counted at least ten times. This chain uses TRBV9 with TRBJ1-4, with D unclear. Deletions cut 0 bases from V and 6 bases from J, with 3 bases between. The CDR3 has 12 residues. CDR1 and CDR2 (germline): SGDLS, YYNGEE. The CDR3 sequence is CASSVDDEKLFF. DNA for the CDR3: TGTGCCAGCAGCGTAGACGATGAAAAACTGTTTTTT. Using reference TRBV9 and TRBJ1-4 for the parts outside the CDR3, the full variable domain is DSGVTQTPKHLITATGQRVTLRCSPRSGDLSVYWYQQSLDQGLQFLIQYYNGEERAKGNILERFSAQQFPDLHSELNLSSLELGDSALYFCASSVDDEKLFFGSGTQLSVL.

This clonotype was recorded at least ten times. V is TRBV27 and J is TRBJ1-2; D might be TRBD1 (5 bases). This CDR3 has 15 amino acids. Germline loops: CDR1 MNHEY, CDR2 SMNVEV (reference sequence). V dropped 1 base and J dropped 4 bases, with 13 bases sitting between them. CDR3 nucleotides: TGTGCCAGCAGTTTATGGTCAGGGTCTTCCTATGGCTACACCTTC. Residues: CASSLWSGSSYGYTF.

This clonotype was seen many times. The chain links TRBV7-9 to TRBJ1-3; D perhaps matches TRBD1 (5 bases). This CDR3 is 14 amino acids long. Germline V lookup: CDR1 SEHNR, CDR2 FQNEAQ (reference sequence). The V and J ends lost 6 bases and 6 bases respectively, with 15 bases between them. In DNA, the CDR3 is TGTGCCAGCAGTTTTCAAGGGGCTGAAAACACCATATATTTT. This sequence encodes CASSFQGAENTIYF. The full variable domain, its missing parts supplied by reference TRBV7-9 and TRBJ1-3, is DTGVSQNPRHKITKRGQNVTFRCDPISEHNRLYWYRQTLGQGPEFLTYFQNEAQLEKSRLLSDRFSAERPKGSFSTLEIQRTEQGDSAMYLCASSFQGAENTIYFGEGSWLTVV.

This clonotype came up a few times. The V and J genes are TRBV10-2 and TRBJ1-2, with D hard to call. Trimming stripped 3 bases from V and 5 bases from J, with 16 bases between. Germline V gene sequence: CDR1 WSHSY, CDR2 SAAADI. The CDR3 sequence is 15 residues long. CDR3 region: CASSDRDTFWYGYTF. Written as DNA, the CDR3 is TGCGCCAGCAGTGATCGAGACACTTTTTGGTATGGCTACACCTTC.

This clonotype has only a few counts. The chain joins TRBV6-6 to TRBJ1-5; a weak D match, TRBD1 (5 bases). From germline, CDR1 is MNHNY and CDR2 SVGAGI (reference sequence). The CDR3 sequence is 13 residues long. Trimming shortened V by 7 bases and J by 5 bases, and 12 bases separated the two germline ends. CDR3 sequence: CASTQTVHQPQHF. The CDR3 nucleotides are TGTGCCAGCACCCAGACAGTGCATCAGCCCCAGCATTTT.

V and J are TRBV29-1 and TRBJ2-2; 10 bases line up with TRBD1. Germline V gives CDR1 SQVTM, CDR2 ANQGSEA. With 3 bases clipped from V and 6 bases from J, the junction kept 7 bases outside the gene matches. The CDR3 covers 15 residues. CDR3 sequence: CSVETGTGAPGELFF. The CDR3 DNA reads as TGCAGCGTTGAGACCGGGACAGGGGCTCCCGGGGAGCTGTTTTTT.

This clonotype was seen a few times. This chain joins TRBV4-3 and TRBJ1-2; tentative D call: TRBD1 (5 bases). The CDR3 is made up of 15 amino acids. V lost 0 bases, J lost 6 bases, and 14 bases lay in between. Looked up from germline, CDR1 is LGHNA and CDR2 is YSLEER. The DNA of the CDR3 is TGCGCCAGCAGCCAAGATGGAAGGGGAAGGGATGGCTACACCTTC. It codes for CASSQDGRGRDGYTF.

This clonotype was found a few times. The chain recombines TRBV12-3 or TRBV12-4 with TRBJ1-6; D ambiguous. The CDR3 is 13 amino acids. With 3 bases removed from V and 8 bases from J, the gap between germline ends came to 8 bases. Here the CDR3 reads CASSFRTDSPLHF. The CDR3 nucleotides are TGTGCCAGCAGTTTCCGGACGGATTCACCCCTCCACTTT.

The chain recombines TRBV20-1 with TRBJ1-1; D possibly corresponds to TRBD1 (5 bases). CDR3 length: 12 residues. CDR1 DFQATT and CDR2 SNEGSKA come from the germline V gene (reference sequence). Deletions cut 0 bases from V and 7 bases from J, with 9 bases between. This CDR3 reads CSARDGDGEAFF. The CDR3 DNA follows: TGCAGTGCTAGAGATGGGGACGGTGAAGCTTTCTTT.

The chain couples TRBV7-9 to TRBJ2-7; 11 bases map to TRBD1. This CDR3 spans 16 amino acids. J gave up 2 bases and V 5 bases, and 8 bases lay outside the gene matches. Per germline, CDR1 SEHNR and CDR2 FQNEAQ (reference sequence). The DNA of the CDR3 is TGTGCCAGCAGCCTGCGTCCGGGACAGGGGGCCTACGAGCAGTACTTC. The encoded protein is CASSLRPGQGAYEQYF.

This rearrangement joins TRBV29-1 to TRBJ1-1; D is unclear. The CDR3 runs 11 residues. Trimming stripped 6 bases from V and 4 bases from J, with 9 bases between. Germline assignment: CDR1 SQVTM and CDR2 ANQGSEA. The CDR3: CSVDRGTEAFF. The CDR3 bases are TGCAGCGTGGACCGGGGCACTGAAGCTTTCTTT.

This clonotype showed up many times. The rearrangement uses TRBV14 and TRBJ1-1; no firm D call. The germline CDR1 and CDR2 sequences are SGHDN and FVKESK. V dropped 3 bases and J dropped 5 bases, with 22 bases sitting between them. The CDR3 is made up of 17 amino acids. The CDR3 protein is CASSHPRGSNPGTEAFF. CDR3 nucleotide sequence: TGTGCCAGCAGCCACCCCCGCGGCAGTAACCCGGGAACTGAAGCTTTCTTT.

The rearrangement joins TRBV30 to TRBJ1-2; 8 nucleotides match TRBD1. This CDR3 contains 14 residues. Per germline, CDR1 GTSNPN and CDR2 SVGIG (reference sequence). Germline trimming cut 3 bases from V and 4 bases from J; bases unmatched to any gene: 7. CDR3 residues: CAWSATGEGYGYTF. CDR3 nucleotides: TGTGCCTGGAGCGCGACAGGGGAAGGCTATGGCTACACCTTC.

The sample holds a few counts of this clonotype. The chain combines TRBV30 with TRBJ1-6; D is unresolved. V lost 4 bases and J 0 bases, leaving 7 bases between the germline ends. CDR1 and CDR2 (germline): GTSNPN, SVGIG (reference sequence). CDR3 length: 14 residues. This chain's CDR3 is CAWTGSSYNSPLHF. The CDR3 coding sequence is TGTGCCTGGACCGGAAGCTCCTATAATTCACCCCTCCACTTT.

In nucleotides, the CDR3 is TGTGCCAGCAGGGACCGGGGCGGACAAGAGACCCAGTACTTC. Translation gives CASRDRGGQETQYF. This chain links TRBV12-3 or TRBV12-4 with TRBJ2-5; D tentatively reads TRBD1 or TRBD2 (5 bases each). The CDR3 has 14 amino acids. The V end lost 6 bases, the J end lost 2 bases, and 13 bases lay between the germline ends.

The chain uses TRBV7-2 and TRBJ2-7; either TRBD1 or TRBD2 may fit D (5 bases each). The CDR3 is 14 amino acids. Germline V gives CDR1 SGHTA, CDR2 FQGNSA. V was pared by 0 bases and J by 3 bases, with 9 bases between. CDR3 in DNA: TGTGCCAGCAGCTTAGCGACGGGACGCTACGAGCAGTACTTC. Translated: CASSLATGRYEQYF.

The chain carries TRBV12-3 or TRBV12-4 and TRBJ1-1; D perhaps matches TRBD1 (6 bases). Trimming left V 6 bases short and J 1 base short, with 12 bases between. The CDR3 length is 14 residues. Here the CDR3 DNA reads TGTGCCAGCAGCCTTATACAGGGGAACACTGAAGCTTTCTTT. Its protein product is CASSLIQGNTEAFF.

For the CDR3, the DNA is TGCAGCGGAGGGGAGGCAGCGAACACTGAAGCTTTCTTT. It specifies CSGGEAANTEAFF. The chain joins TRBV29-1 to TRBJ1-1; maybe TRBD1 (5 bases). The V gene's germline CDR1 is SQVTM and CDR2 ANQGSEA. The CDR3 runs 13 residues. Trimming removed 7 bases at V and 1 base at J, with 13 bases between.

The J gene is TRBJ1-5, the V gene TRBV7-9; 7 bases match TRBD1. V shed 6 bases and J 7 bases; nucleotides not matched to a gene: 9. CDR3 length: 14 amino acids. Germline lookup yields CDR1 SEHNR and CDR2 FQNEAQ (reference sequence). CDR3 bases: TGTGCCAGCAGTCCGGACAGGCCCCGACAGCCCCAGCATTTT. As protein: CASSPDRPRQPQHF.

This chain links TRBV9 with TRBJ2-7; the match to TRBD2 covers 8 bases. The CDR3 sequence is 15 residues long. Germline assignment: CDR1 SGDLS and CDR2 YYNGEE. V shed 4 bases and J 3 bases; nucleotides not matched to a gene: 9. Here the CDR3 DNA reads TGTGCCAGCAGCCCCGACGGGCTAGCGGGCTACGAGCAGTACTTC. Translated, it gives CASSPDGLAGYEQYF.

The chain has TRBV7-2 and TRBJ2-3, with a weak D call TRBD2 (6 bases). Germline-derived CDR1 and CDR2 are SGHTA and FQGNSA. V was trimmed by 6 bases and J by 0 bases, leaving 16 bases between them. The CDR3 extends over 16 amino acids. CDR3 sequence: CASRAPRGTSTDTQYF. CDR3 sequence (DNA): TGTGCCAGCAGAGCCCCCCGGGGGACTAGCACAGATACGCAGTATTTT.